This T cell receptor (beta chain) was profiled in a study of blood T cell repertoires in COVID-19. Study summary: COVID-19 samples collected from the United States, Italy and Spain covered acute and convalescent phases. Sample material is recorded as cDNA or gDNA derived from T cells, B-cell-depleted T cells, or PBMCs.

This CDR3 has 13 residues. After removal of 7 bases from V and 0 bases from J, the junction contained 3 bases not matched to a gene. Germline V lookup: CDR1 SQVTM, CDR2 ANQGSEA. Original analysis: It was from reference gene primer amplification that nucleated cell counts were estimated. Libraries were prepared by immunoSEQ multiplex PCR; TCRdb keeps only in-frame clonotypes and omits some of them. The V and J calls and clone size come from that table; D and trimming were worked out from the DNA. Of tens of thousands of clones listed, over 75% are singletons. This clone was observed once. The receptor comes from a man aged 45-60 years with acute or convalescent COVID-19. The chain uses TRBV29-1 and TRBJ1-2; 9 bases are shared with TRBD1. Sequencing was done on a sample of peripheral blood. The CDR3 DNA sequence: TGCAGCGCTGGACAGGGGACTAACTATGGCTACACCTTC. It yields the protein CSAGQGTNYGYTF.